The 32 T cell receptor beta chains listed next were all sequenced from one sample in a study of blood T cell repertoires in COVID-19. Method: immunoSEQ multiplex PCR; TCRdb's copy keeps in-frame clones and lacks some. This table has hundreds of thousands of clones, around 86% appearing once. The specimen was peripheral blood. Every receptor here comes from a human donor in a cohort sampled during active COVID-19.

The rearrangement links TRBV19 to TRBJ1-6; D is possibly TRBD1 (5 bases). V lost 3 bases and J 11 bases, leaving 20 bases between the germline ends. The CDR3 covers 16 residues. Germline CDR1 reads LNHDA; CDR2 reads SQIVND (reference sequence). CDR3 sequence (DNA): TGTGCCAGTAGTATTGGAGTTGGGGCTGGCGGCCCACCCCTCCACTTT. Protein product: CASSIGVGAGGPPLHF.

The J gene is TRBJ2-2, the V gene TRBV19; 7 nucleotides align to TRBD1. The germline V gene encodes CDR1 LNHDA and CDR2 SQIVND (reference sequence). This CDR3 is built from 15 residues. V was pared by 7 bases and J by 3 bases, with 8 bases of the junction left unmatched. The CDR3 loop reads CASTHITGDTGELFF. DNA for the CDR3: TGTGCCAGTACCCATATAACAGGGGACACCGGGGAGCTGTTTTTT.

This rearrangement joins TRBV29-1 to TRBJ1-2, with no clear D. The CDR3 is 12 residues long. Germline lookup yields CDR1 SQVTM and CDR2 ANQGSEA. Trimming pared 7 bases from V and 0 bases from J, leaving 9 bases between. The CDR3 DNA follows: TGCAGCGCTCAAGACTCTAACTATGGCTACACCTTC. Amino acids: CSAQDSNYGYTF.

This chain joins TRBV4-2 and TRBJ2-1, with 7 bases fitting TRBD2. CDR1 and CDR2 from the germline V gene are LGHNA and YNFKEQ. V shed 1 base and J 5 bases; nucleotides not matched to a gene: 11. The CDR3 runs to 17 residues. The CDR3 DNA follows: TGTGCCAGCAGCCAAGTGTTTGGGGGGGGGAACCACAATGAGCAGTTCTTC. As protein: CASSQVFGGGNHNEQFF.

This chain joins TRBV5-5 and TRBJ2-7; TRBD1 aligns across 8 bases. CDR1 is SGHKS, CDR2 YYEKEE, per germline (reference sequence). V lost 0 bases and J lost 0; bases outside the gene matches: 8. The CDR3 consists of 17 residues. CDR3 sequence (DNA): TGTGCCAGCAGCTTGGCCGAGGTGACAGGGGCCTCCTACGAGCAGTACTTC. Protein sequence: CASSLAEVTGASYEQYF.

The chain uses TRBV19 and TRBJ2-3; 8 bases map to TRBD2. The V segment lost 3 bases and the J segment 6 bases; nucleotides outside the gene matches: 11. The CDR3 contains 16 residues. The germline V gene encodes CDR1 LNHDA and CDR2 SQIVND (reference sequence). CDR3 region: CASSMGLAGGRDTQYF. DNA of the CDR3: TGTGCCAGTAGTATGGGGCTGGCGGGGGGCCGTGATACGCAGTATTTT.

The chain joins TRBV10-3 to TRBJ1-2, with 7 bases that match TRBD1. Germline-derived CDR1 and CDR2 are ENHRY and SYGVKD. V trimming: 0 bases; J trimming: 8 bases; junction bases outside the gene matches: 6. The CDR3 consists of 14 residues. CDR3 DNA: TGTGCCATCAGTGAGTCAGACAGGGTCGGAGGCTACACCTTC. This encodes CAISESDRVGGYTF.

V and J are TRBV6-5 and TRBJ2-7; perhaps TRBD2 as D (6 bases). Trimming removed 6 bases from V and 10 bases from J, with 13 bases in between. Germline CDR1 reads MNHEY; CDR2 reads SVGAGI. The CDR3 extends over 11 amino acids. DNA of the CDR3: TGTGCCAGCAGGGGTGGGGGAGGACAGTACTTC. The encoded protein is CASRGGGGQYF.

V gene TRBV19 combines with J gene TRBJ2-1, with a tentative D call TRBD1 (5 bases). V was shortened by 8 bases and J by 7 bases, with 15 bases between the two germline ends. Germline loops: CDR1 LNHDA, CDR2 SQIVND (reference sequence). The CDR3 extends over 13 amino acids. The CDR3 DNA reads TGTGCCAGTGTCCCGCGGCAGGGAAATGAGCAGTTCTTC. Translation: CASVPRQGNEQFF.

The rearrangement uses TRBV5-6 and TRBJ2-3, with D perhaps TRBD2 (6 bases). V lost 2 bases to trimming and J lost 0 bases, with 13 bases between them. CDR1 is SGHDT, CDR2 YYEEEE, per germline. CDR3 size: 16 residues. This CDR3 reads CASSFGTRPSTDTQYF. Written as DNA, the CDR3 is TGTGCCAGCAGCTTTGGGACTCGTCCCAGCACAGATACGCAGTATTTT.

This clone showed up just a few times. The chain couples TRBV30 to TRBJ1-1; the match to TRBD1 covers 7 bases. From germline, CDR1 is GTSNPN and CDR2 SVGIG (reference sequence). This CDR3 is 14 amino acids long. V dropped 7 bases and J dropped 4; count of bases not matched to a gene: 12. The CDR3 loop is CASEEGGGGTEAFF. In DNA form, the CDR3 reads TGTGCCTCCGAAGAAGGGGGCGGTGGCACTGAAGCTTTCTTT.

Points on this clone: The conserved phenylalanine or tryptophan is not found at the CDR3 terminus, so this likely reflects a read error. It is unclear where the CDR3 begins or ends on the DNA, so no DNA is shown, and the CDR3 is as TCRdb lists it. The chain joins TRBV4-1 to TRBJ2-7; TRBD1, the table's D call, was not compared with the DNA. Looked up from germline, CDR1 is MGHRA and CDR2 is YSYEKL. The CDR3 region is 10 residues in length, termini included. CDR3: CASSQDLGLG.

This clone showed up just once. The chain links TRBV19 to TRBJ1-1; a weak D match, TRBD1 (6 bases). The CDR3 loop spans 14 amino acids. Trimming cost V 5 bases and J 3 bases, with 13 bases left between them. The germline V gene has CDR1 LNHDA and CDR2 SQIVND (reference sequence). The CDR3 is CASSPYRVDTEAFF. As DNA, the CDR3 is TGTGCCAGTAGTCCGTACAGGGTGGACACTGAAGCTTTCTTT.

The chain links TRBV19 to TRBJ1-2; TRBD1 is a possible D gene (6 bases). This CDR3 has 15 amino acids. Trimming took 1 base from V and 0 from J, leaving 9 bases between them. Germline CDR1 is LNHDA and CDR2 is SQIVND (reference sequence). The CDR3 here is CASSIGRQANYGYTF. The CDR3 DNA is TGTGCCAGTAGTATAGGTCGACAGGCTAACTATGGCTACACCTTC.

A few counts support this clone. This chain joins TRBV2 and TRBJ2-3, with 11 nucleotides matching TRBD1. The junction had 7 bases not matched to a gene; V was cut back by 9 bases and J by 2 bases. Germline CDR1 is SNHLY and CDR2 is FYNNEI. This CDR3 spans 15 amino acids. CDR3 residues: CASSWDRGFTDTQYF. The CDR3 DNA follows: TGTGCCAGTTCTTGGGACAGGGGGTTCACAGATACGCAGTATTTT.

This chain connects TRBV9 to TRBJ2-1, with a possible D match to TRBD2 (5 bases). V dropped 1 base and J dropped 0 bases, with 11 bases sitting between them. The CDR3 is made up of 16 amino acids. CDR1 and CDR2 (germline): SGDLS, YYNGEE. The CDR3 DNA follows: TGTGCCAGCAGCGTAAAGGGAGCGAGCTCCTACAATGAGCAGTTCTTC. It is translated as CASSVKGASSYNEQFF.

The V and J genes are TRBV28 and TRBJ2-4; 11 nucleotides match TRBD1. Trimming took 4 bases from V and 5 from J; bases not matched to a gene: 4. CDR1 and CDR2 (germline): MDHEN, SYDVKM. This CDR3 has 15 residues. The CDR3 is CASSSPGQGENIQYF. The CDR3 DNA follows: TGTGCCAGCAGTTCACCGGGACAGGGGGAAAACATTCAGTACTTC.

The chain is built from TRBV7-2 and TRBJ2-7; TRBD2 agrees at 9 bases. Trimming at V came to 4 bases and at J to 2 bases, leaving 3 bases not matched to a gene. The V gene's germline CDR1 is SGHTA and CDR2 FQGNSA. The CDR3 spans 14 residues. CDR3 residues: CASSSLAGAYEQYF. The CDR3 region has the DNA TGTGCCAGCAGCTCACTAGCGGGCGCCTACGAGCAGTACTTC.

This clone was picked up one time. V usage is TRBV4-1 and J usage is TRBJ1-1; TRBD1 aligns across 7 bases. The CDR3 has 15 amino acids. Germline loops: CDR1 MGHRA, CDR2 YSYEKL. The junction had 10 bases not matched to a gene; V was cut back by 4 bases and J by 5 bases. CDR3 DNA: TGCGCCAGCAGCCGACAGGGCGTTAGTCGGACTGAAGCTTTCTTT. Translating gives CASSRQGVSRTEAFF.

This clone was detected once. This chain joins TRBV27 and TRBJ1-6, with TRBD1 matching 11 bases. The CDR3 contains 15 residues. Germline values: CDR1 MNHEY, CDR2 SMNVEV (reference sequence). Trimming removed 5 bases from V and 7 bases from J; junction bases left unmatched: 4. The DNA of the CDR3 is TGTGCCAGCAGTAGGGGACAGGGGGGGAATTCACCCCTCCACTTT. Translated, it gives CASSRGQGGNSPLHF.

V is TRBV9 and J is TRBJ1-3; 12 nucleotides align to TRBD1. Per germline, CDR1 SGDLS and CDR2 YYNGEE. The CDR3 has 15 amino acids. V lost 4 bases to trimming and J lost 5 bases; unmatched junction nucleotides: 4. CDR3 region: CASSKGTGGRNTIYF. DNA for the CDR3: TGTGCCAGCAGCAAAGGGACAGGGGGCCGAAACACCATATATTTT.

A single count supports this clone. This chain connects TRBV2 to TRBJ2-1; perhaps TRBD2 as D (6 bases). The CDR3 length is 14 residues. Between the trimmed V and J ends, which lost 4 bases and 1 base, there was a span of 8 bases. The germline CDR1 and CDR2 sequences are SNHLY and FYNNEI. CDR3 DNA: TGTGCCAGCAGTGGTGGGACTTCCTACAATGAGCAGTTCTTC. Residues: CASSGGTSYNEQFF.

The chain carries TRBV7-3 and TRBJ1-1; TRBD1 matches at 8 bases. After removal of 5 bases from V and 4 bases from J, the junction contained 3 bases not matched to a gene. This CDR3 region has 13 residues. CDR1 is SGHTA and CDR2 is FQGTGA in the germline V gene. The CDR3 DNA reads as TGTGCCAGCAGCGACGACAGGGGCACTGAAGCTTTCTTT. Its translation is CASSDDRGTEAFF.

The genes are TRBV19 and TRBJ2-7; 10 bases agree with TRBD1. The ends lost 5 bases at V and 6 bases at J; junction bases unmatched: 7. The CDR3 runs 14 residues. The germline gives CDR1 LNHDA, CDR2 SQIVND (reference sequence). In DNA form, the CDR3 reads TGTGCCAGTAGTTCAACGACAGGGGGCTCCGAGCAGTACTTC. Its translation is CASSSTTGGSEQYF.

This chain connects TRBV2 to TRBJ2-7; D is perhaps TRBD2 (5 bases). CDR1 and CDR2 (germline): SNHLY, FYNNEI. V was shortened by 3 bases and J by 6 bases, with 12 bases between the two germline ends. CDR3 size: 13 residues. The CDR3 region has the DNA TGTGCCAGCAGTGACGCCGGGGAACCCGAGCAGTACTTC. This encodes CASSDAGEPEQYF.

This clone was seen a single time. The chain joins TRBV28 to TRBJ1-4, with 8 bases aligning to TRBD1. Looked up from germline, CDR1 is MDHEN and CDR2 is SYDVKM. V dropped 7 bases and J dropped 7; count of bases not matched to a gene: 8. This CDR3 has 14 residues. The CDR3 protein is CASTRTGQTEKLFF. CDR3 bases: TGTGCCAGCACCCGGACAGGGCAAACTGAAAAACTGTTTTTT. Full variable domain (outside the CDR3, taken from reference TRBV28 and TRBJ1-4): DVKVTQSSRYLVKRTGEKVFLECVQDMDHENMFWYRQDPGLGLRLIYFSYDVKMKEKGDIPEGYSVSREKKERFSLILESASTNQTSMYLCASTRTGQTEKLFFGSGTQLSVL.

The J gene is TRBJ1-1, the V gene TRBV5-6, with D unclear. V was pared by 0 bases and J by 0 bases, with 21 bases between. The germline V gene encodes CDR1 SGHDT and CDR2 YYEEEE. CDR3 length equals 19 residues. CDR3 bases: TGTGCCAGCAGCTTGGTGTTGGGGTCGCGGGTCCTCATGAACACTGAAGCTTTCTTT. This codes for CASSLVLGSRVLMNTEAFF. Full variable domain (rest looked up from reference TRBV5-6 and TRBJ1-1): DAGVTQSPTHLIKTRGQQVTLRCSPKSGHDTVSWYQQALGQGPQFIFQYYEEEERQRGNFPDRFSGHQFPNYSSELNVNALLLGDSALYLCASSLVLGSRVLMNTEAFFGQGTRLTVV.

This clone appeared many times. CDR3 sequence: CASSPTSGTQETQYF. Written as DNA, the CDR3 is TGTGCCAGCAGTCCGACTAGCGGGACACAAGAGACCCAGTACTTC. The rearrangement uses TRBV6-4 and TRBJ2-5, with TRBD2 identical over 11 bases. Germline values: CDR1 MRHNA, CDR2 SNTAGT. J was trimmed by 2 bases and V by 5 bases; bases with no gene match: 4. This CDR3 region has 15 residues.

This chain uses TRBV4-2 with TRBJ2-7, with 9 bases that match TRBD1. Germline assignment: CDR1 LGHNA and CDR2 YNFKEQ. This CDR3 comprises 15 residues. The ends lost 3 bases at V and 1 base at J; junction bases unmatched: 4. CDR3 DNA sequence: TGTGCCAGCAGCCAGAGACAGGGGGGTTCCTACGAGCAGTACTTC. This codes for CASSQRQGGSYEQYF.

CDR3 in DNA: TGTGCCAGCAGTGGATTAGCGGGAGTCTATGGCGAGCAGTACTTC. It encodes CASSGLAGVYGEQYF. The V and J genes are TRBV2 and TRBJ2-7; 9 nucleotides agree with TRBD2. The CDR3 totals 15 residues. The V segment lost 4 bases and the J segment 6 bases; nucleotides outside the gene matches: 10. Germline V lookup: CDR1 SNHLY, CDR2 FYNNEI.

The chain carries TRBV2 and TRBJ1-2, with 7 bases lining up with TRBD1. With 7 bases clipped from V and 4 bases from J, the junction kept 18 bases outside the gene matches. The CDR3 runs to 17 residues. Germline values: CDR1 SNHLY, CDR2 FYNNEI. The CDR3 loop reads CASIRISRSQGVYGYTF. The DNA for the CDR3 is TGTGCCAGCATTAGAATCAGCCGTAGTCAGGGGGTCTATGGCTACACCTTC.

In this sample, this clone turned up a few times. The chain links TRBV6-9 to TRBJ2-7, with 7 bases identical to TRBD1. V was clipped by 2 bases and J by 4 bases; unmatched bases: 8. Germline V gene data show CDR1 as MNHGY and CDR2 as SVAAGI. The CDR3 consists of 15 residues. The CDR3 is CASSYRTGVFYEQYF. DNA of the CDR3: TGTGCCAGCAGTTATCGGACAGGAGTATTTTACGAGCAGTACTTC.